The 18 T cell receptor beta chains below were found in one sample sequenced in a study of blood T cell repertoires in COVID-19. Measured with immunoSEQ multiplex PCR; TCRdb has only the in-frame clones, and not every one. The table lists hundreds of thousands of clones, around 89% of them singletons. The sequencing sample was made of peripheral blood. The receptors were sampled from a man aged 40-50 years with acute or convalescent COVID-19.

V gene TRBV4-1 combines with J gene TRBJ2-7; the D is unclear. The germline CDR1 and CDR2 sequences are MGHRA and YSYEKL. This CDR3 is 16 amino acids long. V was clipped by 0 bases and J by 0 bases, with 12 bases between them. DNA of the CDR3: TGCGCCAGCAGCCAAGAACCGGCGGTGAGCTCCTACGAGCAGTACTTC. Amino acids: CASSQEPAVSSYEQYF.

The gene calls are TRBV29-1 and TRBJ1-1; 8 nucleotides match TRBD1. Trimming at V came to 6 bases and at J to 3 bases, leaving 6 bases not matched to a gene. The CDR3 loop spans 13 amino acids. The germline gives CDR1 SQVTM, CDR2 ANQGSEA. The CDR3 spells CSVGQGADTEAFF. In DNA form, the CDR3 reads TGCAGCGTCGGACAGGGAGCGGACACTGAAGCTTTCTTT.

This chain links TRBV6-5 with TRBJ2-7; unclear D gene. Germline V lookup: CDR1 MNHEY, CDR2 SVGAGI. Trimming took 5 bases from V and 2 from J, leaving 16 bases between them. The CDR3 is 15 amino acids. CDR3 loop: CASSPSPLTPYEQYF. The CDR3 coding sequence is TGTGCCAGCAGTCCCTCCCCTCTAACCCCCTACGAGCAGTACTTC.

In its sample, this clone was seen once. The CDR3 nucleotides read TGCGCCAGCAGCTTGGAGGCAGGGCATGGCTACACCTTC. As protein: CASSLEAGHGYTF. The chain is built from TRBV5-1 and TRBJ1-2; D may be TRBD1 (5 bases). Per germline, CDR1 SGHRS and CDR2 YFSETQ. CDR3 length: 13 residues. Trimming shortened V by 0 bases and J by 6 bases, and 9 bases separated the two germline ends.

V and J are TRBV5-1 and TRBJ1-1; TRBD1 might be the D (6 bases). The germline V and J ends were trimmed by 3 bases and 0 bases, with 12 bases remaining between them. The CDR3 consists of 15 residues. From germline, CDR1 is SGHRS and CDR2 YFSETQ. The DNA for the CDR3 is TGCGCCAGCAGCTACTCCGGGGACATGAACACTGAAGCTTTCTTT. It encodes CASSYSGDMNTEAFF.

This chain uses TRBV7-2 with TRBJ1-2, with a weak D call TRBD1 (5 bases). The germline CDR1 and CDR2 sequences are SGHTA and FQGNSA. The V gene lost 1 base and the J gene lost 3 bases, with 9 bases spanning the gap. The CDR3 is 14 amino acids. This CDR3 reads CASSLGDSHYGYTF. As DNA, the CDR3 is TGTGCCAGCAGCTTAGGCGACAGTCACTATGGCTACACCTTC.

In its sample, this clone was seen once. The chain carries TRBV9 and TRBJ1-1; unclear D gene. This CDR3 is built from 15 residues. CDR1 SGDLS and CDR2 YYNGEE come from the germline V gene. V was shortened by 0 bases and J by 4 bases, with 13 bases between the two germline ends. The CDR3: CASSVGPEVITEAFF. CDR3 nucleotide sequence: TGTGCCAGCAGCGTAGGCCCGGAGGTTATCACTGAAGCTTTCTTT.

The genes are TRBV18 and TRBJ2-5; D is perhaps TRBD1 (6 bases). The CDR3 covers 14 residues. CDR1 and CDR2 (germline): KGHSH, LQKENI. V lost 1 base, J lost 2 bases, and 8 bases lay in between. The CDR3 loop is CASSPLQGQETQYF. For the CDR3, the DNA is TGTGCCAGCTCACCACTGCAGGGGCAAGAGACCCAGTACTTC.

The chain joins TRBV6-5 to TRBJ1-2; 8 bases agree with TRBD1. The CDR3 spans 14 residues. In germline, CDR1 is MNHEY, CDR2 SVGAGI. The junction had 9 bases not matched to a gene; V was cut back by 7 bases and J by 5 bases. The CDR3, as DNA: TGTGCCAGCACCACGACAGGGGATTTTTATGGCTACACCTTC. The encoded protein is CASTTTGDFYGYTF.

The chain couples TRBV19 to TRBJ1-1; 12 nucleotides match TRBD1. The CDR3 sequence is 14 residues long. V gave up 7 bases and J gave up 5 bases; unmatched junction bases: 5. Germline CDR1 LNHDA, CDR2 SQIVND (reference sequence). This CDR3 is CASTLGQGATEAFF. CDR3 coding DNA: TGTGCCAGTACCCTGGGACAGGGGGCGACTGAAGCTTTCTTT.

The J gene is TRBJ1-2, the V gene TRBV28; D ambiguous. The CDR3 has 13 amino acids. Germline CDR1 MDHEN, CDR2 SYDVKM. V dropped 4 bases and J dropped 7 bases, with 13 bases sitting between them. The CDR3 protein is CASSSHIHVGYTF. The CDR3 coding sequence is TGTGCCAGCAGTTCCCACATACATGTTGGCTACACCTTC.

This clone was seen only a few times. The chain recombines TRBV7-2 with TRBJ2-3; tentative D call: TRBD2 (7 bases). Trimming pared 4 bases from V and 5 bases from J, leaving 19 bases between. Germline CDR1 and CDR2: SGHTA and FQGNSA. There are 16 residues in the CDR3. The DNA for the CDR3 is TGTGCCAGCAGCTCCCGCCCCCGGGGGGCGATAGATACGCAGTATTTT. It is translated as CASSSRPRGAIDTQYF.

The chain has TRBV12-5 and TRBJ2-1, with 7 bases identical to TRBD2. The CDR3 extends over 16 amino acids. Germline assignment: CDR1 LGHNT and CDR2 FRNRAP. V trimming: 2 bases; J trimming: 0 bases; junction bases outside the gene matches: 4. The CDR3 spells CASGLQRGGSYNEQFF. CDR3 DNA sequence: TGTGCTAGTGGTTTGCAACGCGGGGGCTCCTACAATGAGCAGTTCTTC.

This CDR3 is CASSLSQGTEAFF. CDR3 nucleotides: TGTGCCAGCAGCTTATCACAGGGCACTGAAGCTTTCTTT. V usage is TRBV11-2 and J usage is TRBJ1-1, with TRBD1 as a possible D gene (6 bases). In germline, CDR1 is SGHAT, CDR2 FQNNGV. This CDR3 comprises 13 residues. V was shortened by 2 bases and J by 4 bases, with 8 bases between the two germline ends. Based on the CDR3 plus reference TRBV11-2 and TRBJ1-1, the full variable domain is EAGVAQSPRYKIIEKRQSVAFWCNPISGHATLYWYQQILGQGPKLLIQFQNNGVVDDSQLPKDRFSAERLKGVDSTLKIQPAKLEDSAVYLCASSLSQGTEAFFGQGTRLTVV.

This sequence joins TRBV2 and TRBJ1-2; D is unclear. Trimming pared 7 bases from V and 2 bases from J, leaving 14 bases between. Germline V CDR1 and CDR2: SNHLY, FYNNEI. This CDR3 contains 14 residues. The CDR3 bases are TGTGCCAGCACCCCCCCGGGAGGGAACTATGGCTACACCTTC. Amino acids: CASTPPGGNYGYTF.

J is TRBJ1-3 and V is TRBV30; D uncertain. The CDR3 is made up of 15 amino acids. With 4 bases removed from V and 3 bases from J, the gap between germline ends came to 16 bases. From germline, CDR1 is GTSNPN and CDR2 SVGIG (reference sequence). For the CDR3, the DNA is TGTGCCTGGACGGAAGGGATCGCGGGTGGAAACACCATATATTTT. Amino acid sequence: CAWTEGIAGGNTIYF.

The chain is built from TRBV9 and TRBJ2-1; no reliable D call. Germline V gives CDR1 SGDLS, CDR2 YYNGEE. V dropped 4 bases and J dropped 2 bases, with 7 bases sitting between them. The CDR3 has 13 residues. This chain's CDR3 is CASSPRPYNEQFF. The CDR3 DNA reads as TGTGCCAGCAGCCCCAGGCCCTACAATGAGCAGTTCTTC.

Concerning this clone: Distinct nucleotide sequences in the sample also encode this CDR3. The chain links TRBV20-1 to TRBJ1-1, with unresolved D. The CDR3 is 11 residues long. Trimming stripped 5 bases from V and 4 bases from J, with 8 bases between. Per germline, CDR1 DFQATT and CDR2 SNEGSKA (reference sequence). DNA for the CDR3: TGCAGTGCTCCGGAGGGCACTGAAGCTTTCTTT. It specifies CSAPEGTEAFF.